The rows below give T cell receptor beta chains drawn from one sample of a study of T cells after yellow fever vaccination. A single record per CDR3 protein comes from TCRdb applying MiXCR to the 5' RACE reads. Of about 68,000 distinct CDR3 sequences in the sample, about 6% are singletons; the top ten hold 30% to 45%. The material sequenced was CD8+ T cells sorted from PBMCs, taken roughly 47 days after the first yellow fever vaccination. The receptors were gathered from a man between 18 and 29 years old who received the YFV17D yellow fever vaccine. Both conserved end residues are part of each CDR3. D genes are given only for firm matches. The size of a clone is reported for some rows only, either as once, few or many, or as a class for expanded clones.

j_call clone_size v_call d_call cdr3_nt cdr3_aa
TRBJ2-1 many TRBV7-6 . TGTGCCAGCAGCCTGATCCCCGAGGGGGGCTCCTACAATGAGCAGTTCTTC CASSLIPEGGSYNEQFF
TRBJ2-1 many TRBV15 . TGTGCCACCAGCAGGGAACCTTCCGGGACACAGGGCAATGAGCAGTTCTTC CATSREPSGTQGNEQFF
TRBJ2-6 many TRBV7-2 . TGTGCCAGCAGCTTAACCGGGTCTGGGGCCAACGTCCTGACTTTC CASSLTGSGANVLTF
TRBJ2-6 . TRBV5-4 . TGTGCCAGCAGACACCAGGACTCTGGGGCCAACGTCCTGACTTTC CASRHQDSGANVLTF
TRBJ1-1 many TRBV19 . TGTGCCAGTAGTTGGTACACTGAAGCTTTCTTT CASSWYTEAFF
TRBJ2-7 few TRBV2 . TGTGCCAGCAGGGGGGGACAGACCTACGAGCAGTACTTC CASRGGQTYEQYF
TRBJ1-4 . TRBV4-2 . TGTGCCATCGGCCCTGGCGAAAATGAAAAACTGTTTTTT CAIGPGENEKLFF
TRBJ2-1 many TRBV6-2/TRBV6-3 TRBD2 TGTGCCAGCAGTTACGGGCTAGCGGCGGATGAGCAGTTCTTC CASSYGLAADEQFF
TRBJ2-1 many TRBV29-1 . TGCAGCGCCACGGGACCAACTCCCAATGAGCAGTTCTTC CSATGPTPNEQFF
TRBJ2-1 many TRBV6-2/TRBV6-3 . TGTGCCAGCAGCCCGACAGGTCAGCAGTTCTTC CASSPTGQQFF
TRBJ2-1 many TRBV11-2 TRBD2 TGTGCCAGCAGCTGGGTAGCGGGGGGTAAAAACCCTGAGCAGTTCTTC CASSWVAGGKNPEQFF
TRBJ2-5 many TRBV7-9 TRBD1 TGTGCCAGCAGCTTTTCAGGGGGAAAAGAGACCCAGTACTTC CASSFSGGKETQYF
TRBJ2-7 many TRBV7-6 . TGTGCCAGCAGCTTAACCCCGGCAGATAGCTCCTACGAGCAGTACTTC CASSLTPADSSYEQYF
TRBJ1-5 many TRBV15 . TGTGCCACGGGTAGCAATCAGCCCCAGCATTTT CATGSNQPQHF
TRBJ2-1 many TRBV7-2 . TGTGCCAGCAGCTTAGGGGGGGCCTGGTACAATGAGCAGTTCTTC CASSLGGAWYNEQFF
TRBJ1-6 many TRBV12-3/TRBV12-4 . TGTGCCTCTAGACACCAAATACAACCCTCCTATAATTCACCCCTCCACTTT CASRHQIQPSYNSPLHF
TRBJ2-1 few TRBV6-6 . TGTGCCAGCAGTTATTCCCATGAGCAGTTCTTC CASSYSHEQFF
TRBJ1-1 . TRBV7-9 . TGTGCCAGCACCTTTCCCGGGTACACTGAAGCTTTCTTT CASTFPGYTEAFF
TRBJ2-5 few TRBV7-9 . TGTGCCAGCAGCTTAACACTAGCAGGGGGACAAGAGACCCAGTACTTC CASSLTLAGGQETQYF
TRBJ1-1 many TRBV5-1 TRBD1 TGCGCCAGCAGCTTCACAGGGGGTGGTAACACTGAAGCTTTCTTT CASSFTGGGNTEAFF
TRBJ2-2 many TRBV4-1 TRBD2 TGCGCCAGCAGCCAAGAGCCTAGCGGGGGTGCCGGGGAGCTGTTTTTT CASSQEPSGGAGELFF
TRBJ2-3 many TRBV29-1 TRBD1 TGCAGCGTTGAAGTGTGGCAGGGGGCCGCGACAGATACGCAGTATTTT CSVEVWQGAATDTQYF
TRBJ2-1 . TRBV23-1 TRBD1 TGCGCCAGCAATCCCGAGGGGGCCCGGGGTTACAATGAGCAGTTCTTC CASNPEGARGYNEQFF
TRBJ2-1 . TRBV7-6 TRBD2 TGTGCCAGCAGCCAGACTACTAGCGGGGGGACCGAAACCATATTTAGCAATGAGCAGTTCTTC CASSQTTSGGTETIFSNEQFF
TRBJ2-5 few TRBV5-1 TRBD2 TGCGCCAGCAGCTCACCGACTAGCGGGGGGGAGACCCAGTACTTC CASSSPTSGGETQYF
TRBJ2-5 . TRBV7-3 . TGTGCCAGCGGGCCGGGGACCGGAGAGACCCAGTACTTC CASGPGTGETQYF
TRBJ2-1 many TRBV6-5 . TGTGCCAGCGGGGGGACTCATTACAATGAGCAGTTCTTC CASGGTHYNEQFF
TRBJ2-2 many TRBV7-2 TRBD1 TGTGCCAGCAGCCCAGGGACAGCGAACACCGGGGAGCTGTTTTTT CASSPGTANTGELFF
TRBJ1-1 . TRBV20-1 . TGCAGTGCTAGAGGGGCCGGTTCCACTGAAGCTTTCTTT CSARGAGSTEAFF